This is a list of T cell receptor beta chains from one sample in a study of blood T cell repertoires in COVID-19. Measured with immunoSEQ multiplex PCR; TCRdb has only the in-frame clones, and not every one. The sample has about 270,000 clones; roughly 90% are singletons. Sequenced input: PBMCs or T cells enriched from blood (not recorded which). These receptors came from a woman in her forties with acute COVID-19. The CDR3 runs from the conserved cysteine through the conserved F or W. Each record gives: CDR3 protein, CDR3 DNA, CDR3 length, clone size, D gene, J gene, V gene. A D gene is named only where the DNA matches it firmly. Some rows mark clone size as missing; the rest say once, few, many or name a class of expanded clone.

CASTRGGVGGYTF | TGTGCCAGCACCCGAGGGGGGGTTGGTGGCTACACCTTC | 13 | . | . | TRBJ1-2 | TRBV2
CSASGTGTRAGDYGYTF | TGCAGTGCTAGTGGGACAGGGACCCGGGCAGGAGACTATGGCTACACCTTC | 17 | . | TRBD1 | TRBJ1-2 | TRBV20-1
CASSFRQGTGGYTF | TGTGCCAGCAGCTTCCGACAGGGTACTGGTGGCTACACCTTC | 14 | . | TRBD1 | TRBJ1-2 | TRBV7-9
CASSIWGPRTYEQYF | TGTGCCAGCAGCATCTGGGGGCCAAGAACGTACGAGCAGTACTTC | 15 | . | . | TRBJ2-7 | TRBV21-1
CASSLGHRQEEQYF | TGTGCCAGCAGCTTGGGACACAGGCAAGAGGAGCAGTACTTC | 14 | . | . | TRBJ2-7 | TRBV5-4
CASSYLGQGRGYTEAFF | TGTGCCAGCAGTTACCTGGGACAGGGACGAGGGTACACTGAAGCTTTCTTT | 17 | once | TRBD1 | TRBJ1-1 | TRBV27
CASSLQRGRLTGELFF | TGTGCCAGCAGCCTTCAAAGGGGGCGTCTCACCGGGGAGCTGTTTTTT | 16 | . | TRBD1 | TRBJ2-2 | TRBV3-1/TRBV3-2
CASKEREGPYNEQFF | TGCGCCAGCAAGGAGCGGGAGGGTCCCTACAATGAGCAGTTCTTC | 15 | . | TRBD2 | TRBJ2-1 | TRBV5-1
CSVVADNYEQYF | TGCAGCGTTGTTGCAGACAACTACGAGCAGTACTTC | 12 | once | . | TRBJ2-7 | TRBV29-1
CATRTGFSNQPQHF | TGTGCCACCCGGACAGGGTTTAGCAATCAGCCCCAGCATTTT | 14 | . | TRBD1 | TRBJ1-5 | TRBV2
CATSDPMTGQEAFF | TGTGCCACCAGTGATCCGATGACAGGGCAAGAAGCTTTCTTT | 14 | . | TRBD1 | TRBJ1-1 | TRBV24-1
CASSLSSAGTIYF | TGTGCCAGCAGTTTATCCTCTGCCGGCACCATATATTTT | 13 | . | . | TRBJ1-3 | TRBV28
CASSSIATGITEAFF | TGTGCCAGCAGCTCCATAGCGACAGGGATCACTGAAGCTTTCTTT | 15 | . | TRBD1 | TRBJ1-1 | TRBV5-4
CASSLPGTDYNEQFF | TGCGCCAGCAGCTTGCCAGGGACAGACTACAATGAGCAGTTCTTC | 15 | . | TRBD1 | TRBJ2-1 | TRBV5-1
CASSDGTGYGYTF | TGTGCCAGCAGCGATGGGACAGGATATGGCTACACCTTC | 13 | . | TRBD1 | TRBJ1-2 | TRBV7-8